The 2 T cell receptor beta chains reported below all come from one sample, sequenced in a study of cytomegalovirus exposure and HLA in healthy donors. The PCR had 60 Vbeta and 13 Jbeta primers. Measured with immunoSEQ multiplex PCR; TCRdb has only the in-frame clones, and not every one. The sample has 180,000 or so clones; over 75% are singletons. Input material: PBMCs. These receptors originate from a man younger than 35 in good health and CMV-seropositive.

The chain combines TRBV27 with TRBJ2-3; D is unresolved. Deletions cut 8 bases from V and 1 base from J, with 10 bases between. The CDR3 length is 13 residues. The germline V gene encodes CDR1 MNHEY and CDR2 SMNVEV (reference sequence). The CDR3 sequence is CASHETGTDTQYF. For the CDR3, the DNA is TGTGCCAGCCATGAAACAGGCACAGATACGCAGTATTTT.

The DNA of the CDR3 is TGTGCCAGCAGTGAATCTAGCGGGGGGGCAGATACGCAGTATTTT. Its protein product is CASSESSGGADTQYF. The chain is built from TRBV25-1 and TRBJ2-3; 12 bases fit TRBD2. This CDR3 spans 15 amino acids. The trim removed 1 base at V and 4 bases at J, leaving 0 bases unmatched. Germline lookup yields CDR1 MGHDK and CDR2 SYGVNS.